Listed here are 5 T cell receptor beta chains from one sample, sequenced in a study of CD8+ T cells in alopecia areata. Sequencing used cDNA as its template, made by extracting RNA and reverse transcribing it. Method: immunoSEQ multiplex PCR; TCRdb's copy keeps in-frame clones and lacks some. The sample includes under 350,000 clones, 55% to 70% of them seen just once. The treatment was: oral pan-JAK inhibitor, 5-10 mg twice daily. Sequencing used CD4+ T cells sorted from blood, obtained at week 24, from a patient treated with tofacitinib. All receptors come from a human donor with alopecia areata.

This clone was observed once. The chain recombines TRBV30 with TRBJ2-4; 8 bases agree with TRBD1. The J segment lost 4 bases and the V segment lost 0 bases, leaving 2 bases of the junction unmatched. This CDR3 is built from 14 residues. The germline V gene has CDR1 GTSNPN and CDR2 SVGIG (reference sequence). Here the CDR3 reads CAWSVWDRKNIQYF. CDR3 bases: TGTGCCTGGAGTGTATGGGACAGGAAAAACATTCAGTACTTC.

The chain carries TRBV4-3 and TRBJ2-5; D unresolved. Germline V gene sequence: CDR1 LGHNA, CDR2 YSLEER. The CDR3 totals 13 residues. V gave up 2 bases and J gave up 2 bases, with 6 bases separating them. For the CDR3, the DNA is TGCGCCAGCAGCCAACAGAGACAAGAGACCCAGTACTTC. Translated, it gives CASSQQRQETQYF.

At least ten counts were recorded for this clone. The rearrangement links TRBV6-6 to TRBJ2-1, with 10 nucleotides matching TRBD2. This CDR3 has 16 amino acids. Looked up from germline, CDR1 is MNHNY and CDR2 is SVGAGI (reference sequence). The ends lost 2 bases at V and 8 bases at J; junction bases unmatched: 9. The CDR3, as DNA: TGTGCCAGCAGTTACATCAGCGGGGGGGCCGGGCATGAGCAGTTCTTC. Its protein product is CASSYISGGAGHEQFF.

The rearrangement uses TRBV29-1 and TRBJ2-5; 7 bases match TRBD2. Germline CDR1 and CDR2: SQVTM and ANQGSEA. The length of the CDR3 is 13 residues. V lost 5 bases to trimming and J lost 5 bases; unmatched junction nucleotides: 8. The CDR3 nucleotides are TGCAGCGTTACCGAGGGCGGGGGTGAGACCCAGTACTTC. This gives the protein CSVTEGGGETQYF.

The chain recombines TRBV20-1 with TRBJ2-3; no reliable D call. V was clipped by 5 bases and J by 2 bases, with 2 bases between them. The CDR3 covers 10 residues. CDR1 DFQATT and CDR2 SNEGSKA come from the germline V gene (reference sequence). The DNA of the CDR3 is TGCAGTGCTCACACAGATACGCAGTATTTT. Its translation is CSAHTDTQYF.